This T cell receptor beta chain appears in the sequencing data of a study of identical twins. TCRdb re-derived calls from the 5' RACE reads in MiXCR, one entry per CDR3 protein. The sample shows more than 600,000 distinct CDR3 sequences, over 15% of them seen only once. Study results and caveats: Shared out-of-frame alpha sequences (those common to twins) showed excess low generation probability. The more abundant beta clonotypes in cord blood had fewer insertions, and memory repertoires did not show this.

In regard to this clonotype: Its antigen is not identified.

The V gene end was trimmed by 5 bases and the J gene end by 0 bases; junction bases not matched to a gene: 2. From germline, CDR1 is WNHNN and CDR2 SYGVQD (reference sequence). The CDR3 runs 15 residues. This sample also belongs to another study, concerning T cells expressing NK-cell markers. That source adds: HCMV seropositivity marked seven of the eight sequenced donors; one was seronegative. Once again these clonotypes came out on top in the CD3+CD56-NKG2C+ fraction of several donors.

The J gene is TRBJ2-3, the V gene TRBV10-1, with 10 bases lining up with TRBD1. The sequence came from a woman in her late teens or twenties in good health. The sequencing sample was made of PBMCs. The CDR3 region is CASSSGQGSTDTQYF. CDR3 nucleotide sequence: TGCGCCAGCAGTTCGGGACAGGGGAGCACAGATACGCAGTATTTT.